Included here is one T cell receptor (beta chain) sequence, with context. The V end lost 0 bases, the J end lost 8 bases, and 6 bases lay between the germline ends. CDR1 and CDR2 from the germline V gene are KGHDR and SFDVKD. The CDR3 loop spans 12 amino acids. The data belong to a study of control samples from healthy donors and cancer patients. Profiling relied on immunoSEQ multiplex PCR, and the TCRdb table lists in-frame clones only, not all of them. This sample has about 95,000 clones, with 88% found just once. The sample taken for sequencing was blood. The gene calls are TRBV24-1 and TRBJ1-1; D ambiguous. This clonotype originated in a woman between 65 and 79 years old in good health. The CDR3 DNA reads TGTGCCACCAGTGATTTGACGGAAGAAGCTTTCTTT. It codes for CATSDLTEEAFF.